This T cell receptor (beta chain) came from a study of T-cell reconstitution after alpha-beta-depleted transplantation in children. The CDR3 has 14 amino acids. Between the trimmed V and J ends, which lost 2 bases and 2 bases, there was a span of 10 bases. The germline V gene encodes CDR1 DFQATT and CDR2 SNEGSKA (reference sequence). Unique molecular identifiers were incorporated when the TCRbeta library was constructed. TCRdb fed the PCR reads into MiXCR, producing one record per CDR3 protein. The repertoire has around 600,000 distinct CDR3 sequences, over 9.5% of them found once; the top ten carry less than 5%. This clonotype occurred many times.

This TCR derives from a human donor who donated a stem cell graft to a child with acute myeloid leukemia. The rearrangement links TRBV20-1 to TRBJ2-1; D unresolved. This sample comprised PBMCs from the stem cell graft donor, obtained from the stem cell graft. The CDR3 reads CSARSGPTYNEQFF. In DNA form, the CDR3 reads TGCAGTGCTAGAAGTGGCCCAACCTACAATGAGCAGTTCTTC.